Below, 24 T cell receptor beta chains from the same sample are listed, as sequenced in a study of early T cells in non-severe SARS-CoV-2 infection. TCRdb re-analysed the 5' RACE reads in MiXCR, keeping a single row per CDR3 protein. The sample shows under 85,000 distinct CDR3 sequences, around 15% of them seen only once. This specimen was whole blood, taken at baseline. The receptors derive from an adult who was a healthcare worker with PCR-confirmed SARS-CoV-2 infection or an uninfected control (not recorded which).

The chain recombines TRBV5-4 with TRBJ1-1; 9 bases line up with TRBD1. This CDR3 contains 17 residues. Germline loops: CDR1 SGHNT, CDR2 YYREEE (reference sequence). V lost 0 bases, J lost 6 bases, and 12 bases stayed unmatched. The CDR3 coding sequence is TGTGCCAGCAGCTTGGGGGACAGGGCAGGTGTCGGCGCTGAAGCTTTCTTT. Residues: CASSLGDRAGVGAEAFF.

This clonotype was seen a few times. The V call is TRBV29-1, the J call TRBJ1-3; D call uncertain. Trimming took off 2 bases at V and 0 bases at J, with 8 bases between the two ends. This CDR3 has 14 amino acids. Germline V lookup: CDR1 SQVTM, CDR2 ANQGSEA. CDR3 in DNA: TGCAGCGTTGAATCAGGAGTCTCTGGAAACACCATATATTTT. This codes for CSVESGVSGNTIYF.

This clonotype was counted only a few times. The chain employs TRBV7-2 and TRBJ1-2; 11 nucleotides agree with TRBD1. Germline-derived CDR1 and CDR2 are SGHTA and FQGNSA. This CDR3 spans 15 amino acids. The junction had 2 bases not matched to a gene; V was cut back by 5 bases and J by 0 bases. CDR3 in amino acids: CASSQDRGPNYGYTF. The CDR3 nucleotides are TGTGCCAGCAGCCAGGACAGGGGGCCTAACTATGGCTACACCTTC.

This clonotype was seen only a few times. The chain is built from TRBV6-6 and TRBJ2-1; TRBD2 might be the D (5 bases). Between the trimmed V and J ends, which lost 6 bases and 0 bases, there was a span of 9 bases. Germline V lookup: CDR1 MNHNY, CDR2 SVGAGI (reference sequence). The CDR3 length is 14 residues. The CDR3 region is CASRSSGSYNEQFF. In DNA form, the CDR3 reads TGTGCCAGCAGGTCCAGCGGCTCCTACAATGAGCAGTTCTTC.

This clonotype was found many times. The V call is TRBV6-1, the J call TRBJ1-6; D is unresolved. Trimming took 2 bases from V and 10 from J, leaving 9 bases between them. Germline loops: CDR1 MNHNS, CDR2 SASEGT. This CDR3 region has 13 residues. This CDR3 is CASSEMPGSPLHF. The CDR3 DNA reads TGTGCCAGCAGTGAAATGCCAGGATCACCCCTCCACTTT.

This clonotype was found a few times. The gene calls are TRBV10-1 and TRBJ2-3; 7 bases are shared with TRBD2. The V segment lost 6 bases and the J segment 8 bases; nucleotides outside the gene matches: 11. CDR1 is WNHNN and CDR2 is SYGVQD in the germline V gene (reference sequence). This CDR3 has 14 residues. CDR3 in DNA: TGCGCCAGCAGATCCCTAGCGGATCTCTTTACGCAGTATTTT. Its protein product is CASRSLADLFTQYF.

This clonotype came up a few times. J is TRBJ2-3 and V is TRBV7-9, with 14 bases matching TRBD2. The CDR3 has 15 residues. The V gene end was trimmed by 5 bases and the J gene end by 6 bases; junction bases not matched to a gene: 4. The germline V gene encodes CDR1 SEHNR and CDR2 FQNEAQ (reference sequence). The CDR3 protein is CASSPRLAGGDTQYF. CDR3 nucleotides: TGTGCCAGCAGCCCCCGACTAGCGGGAGGGGATACGCAGTATTTT.

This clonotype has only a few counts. CDR3 amino acids: CASSLGPNQPQHF. In nucleotides, the CDR3 is TGTGCCAGCAGCTTGGGACCCAATCAGCCCCAGCATTTT. The chain combines TRBV5-4 with TRBJ1-5; D is undetermined. Germline values: CDR1 SGHNT, CDR2 YYREEE (reference sequence). V shed 0 bases and J shed 3 bases, with 4 bases lying between them. The CDR3 length is 13 residues.

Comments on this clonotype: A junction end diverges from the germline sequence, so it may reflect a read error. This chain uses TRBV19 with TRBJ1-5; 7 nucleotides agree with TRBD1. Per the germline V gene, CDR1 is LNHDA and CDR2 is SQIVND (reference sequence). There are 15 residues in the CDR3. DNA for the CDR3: TGTGCCAGTAGCATAGGGGGCGGTAGCAATCAGCCCCAGCATTTT. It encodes CASSIGGGSNQPQHF.

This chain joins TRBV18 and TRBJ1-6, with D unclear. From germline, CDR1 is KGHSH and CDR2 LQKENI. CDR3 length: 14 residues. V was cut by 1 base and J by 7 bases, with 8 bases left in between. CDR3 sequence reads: CASSPQSKNSPLHF. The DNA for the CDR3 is TGTGCCAGCTCACCACAGTCGAAAAATTCACCCCTCCACTTT.

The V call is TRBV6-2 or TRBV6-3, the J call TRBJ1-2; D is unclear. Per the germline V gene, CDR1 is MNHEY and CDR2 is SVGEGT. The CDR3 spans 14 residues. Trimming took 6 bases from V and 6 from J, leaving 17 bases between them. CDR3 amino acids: CASSRTTYFDGYTF. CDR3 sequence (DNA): TGTGCCAGCAGCCGGACGACGTATTTTGATGGCTACACCTTC.

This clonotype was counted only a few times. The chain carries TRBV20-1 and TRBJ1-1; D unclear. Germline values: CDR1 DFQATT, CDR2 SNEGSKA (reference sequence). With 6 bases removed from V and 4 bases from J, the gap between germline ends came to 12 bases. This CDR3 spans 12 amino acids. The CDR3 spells CSAAGERTEAFF. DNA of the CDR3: TGCAGTGCGGCAGGAGAGCGCACTGAAGCTTTCTTT.

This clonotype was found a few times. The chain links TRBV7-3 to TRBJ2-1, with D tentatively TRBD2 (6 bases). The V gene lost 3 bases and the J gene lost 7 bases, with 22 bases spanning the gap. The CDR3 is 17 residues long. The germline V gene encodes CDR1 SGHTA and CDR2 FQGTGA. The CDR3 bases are TGTGCCAGCAGCTTTAACGGGCCCGGAGGGCCTGGGAATGAGCAGTTCTTC. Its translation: CASSFNGPGGPGNEQFF.

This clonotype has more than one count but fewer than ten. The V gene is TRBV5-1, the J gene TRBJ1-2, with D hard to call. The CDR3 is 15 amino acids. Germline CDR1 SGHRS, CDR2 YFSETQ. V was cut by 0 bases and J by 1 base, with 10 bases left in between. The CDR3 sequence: CASSLGPPINYGYTF. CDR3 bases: TGCGCCAGCAGCTTGGGACCCCCGATTAACTATGGCTACACCTTC.

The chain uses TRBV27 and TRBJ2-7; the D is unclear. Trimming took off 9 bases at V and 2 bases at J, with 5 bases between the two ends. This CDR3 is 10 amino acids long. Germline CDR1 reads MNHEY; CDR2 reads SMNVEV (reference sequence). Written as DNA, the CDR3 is TGTGCCAGTGGGGCCTACGAGCAGTACTTC. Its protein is CASGAYEQYF.

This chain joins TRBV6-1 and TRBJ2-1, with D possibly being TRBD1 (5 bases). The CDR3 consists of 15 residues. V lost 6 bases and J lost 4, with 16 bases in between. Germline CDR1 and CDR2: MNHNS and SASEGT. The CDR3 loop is CASRPGSPSYNEQFF. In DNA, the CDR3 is TGTGCCAGCAGGCCAGGGTCCCCCTCTTACAATGAGCAGTTCTTC.

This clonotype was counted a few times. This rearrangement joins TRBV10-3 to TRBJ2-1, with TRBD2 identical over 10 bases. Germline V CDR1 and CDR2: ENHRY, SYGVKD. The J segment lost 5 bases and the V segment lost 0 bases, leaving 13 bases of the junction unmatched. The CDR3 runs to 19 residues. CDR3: CAISESIGIAGGFNNEQFF. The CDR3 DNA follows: TGTGCCATCAGTGAGTCAATCGGAATAGCGGGAGGTTTCAACAATGAGCAGTTCTTC.

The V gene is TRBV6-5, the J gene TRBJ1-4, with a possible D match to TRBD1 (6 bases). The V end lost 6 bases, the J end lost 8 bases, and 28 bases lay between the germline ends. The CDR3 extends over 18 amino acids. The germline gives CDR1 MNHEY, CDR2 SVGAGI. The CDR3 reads CASSQRGGTPRTREKLFF. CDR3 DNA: TGTGCCAGCAGCCAGCGGGGCGGGACACCCCGGACAAGGGAAAAACTGTTTTTT.

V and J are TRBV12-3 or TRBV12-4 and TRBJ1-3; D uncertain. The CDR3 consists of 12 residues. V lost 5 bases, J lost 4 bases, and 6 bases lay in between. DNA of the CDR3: TGTGCCAGCAGTGTACAGGGAAACACCATATATTTT. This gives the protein CASSVQGNTIYF.

CDR3 residues: CASSPLGDRWNEQFF. Written as DNA, the CDR3 is TGTGCCAGCAGCCCCTTAGGCGATCGCTGGAATGAGCAGTTCTTC. V gene TRBV3-1 combines with J gene TRBJ2-1; unclear D gene. Germline V lookup: CDR1 LGHDT, CDR2 YNNKEL (reference sequence). The V and J ends lost 4 bases and 7 bases respectively, with 17 bases between them. The CDR3 extends over 15 amino acids.

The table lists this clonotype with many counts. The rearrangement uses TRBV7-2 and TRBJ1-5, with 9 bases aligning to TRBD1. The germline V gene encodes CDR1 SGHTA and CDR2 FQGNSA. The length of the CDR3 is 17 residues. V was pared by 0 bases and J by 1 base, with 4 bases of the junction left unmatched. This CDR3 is CASSLANRGRSNQPQHF. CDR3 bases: TGTGCCAGCAGCTTAGCCAACAGGGGGCGAAGCAATCAGCCCCAGCATTTT.

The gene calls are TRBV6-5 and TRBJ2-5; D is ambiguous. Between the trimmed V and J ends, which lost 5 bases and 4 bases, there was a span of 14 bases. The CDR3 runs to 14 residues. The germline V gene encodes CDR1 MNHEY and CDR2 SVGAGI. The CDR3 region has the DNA TGTGCCAGCAGTATGGGCCCAGAGCCAGAGACCCAGTACTTC. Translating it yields CASSMGPEPETQYF.

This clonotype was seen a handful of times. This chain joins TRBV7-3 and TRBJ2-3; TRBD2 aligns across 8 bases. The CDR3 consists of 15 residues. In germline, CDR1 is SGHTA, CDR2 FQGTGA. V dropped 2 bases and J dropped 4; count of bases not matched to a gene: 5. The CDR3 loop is CASSLGAGVADTQYF. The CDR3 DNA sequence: TGTGCCAGCAGCTTAGGAGCGGGAGTCGCAGATACGCAGTATTTT.

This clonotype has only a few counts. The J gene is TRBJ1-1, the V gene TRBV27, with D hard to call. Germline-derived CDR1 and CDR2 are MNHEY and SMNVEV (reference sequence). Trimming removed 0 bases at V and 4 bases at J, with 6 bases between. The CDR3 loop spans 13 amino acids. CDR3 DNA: TGTGCCAGCAGTTTATCAGTCCGCACTGAAGCTTTCTTT. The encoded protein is CASSLSVRTEAFF.